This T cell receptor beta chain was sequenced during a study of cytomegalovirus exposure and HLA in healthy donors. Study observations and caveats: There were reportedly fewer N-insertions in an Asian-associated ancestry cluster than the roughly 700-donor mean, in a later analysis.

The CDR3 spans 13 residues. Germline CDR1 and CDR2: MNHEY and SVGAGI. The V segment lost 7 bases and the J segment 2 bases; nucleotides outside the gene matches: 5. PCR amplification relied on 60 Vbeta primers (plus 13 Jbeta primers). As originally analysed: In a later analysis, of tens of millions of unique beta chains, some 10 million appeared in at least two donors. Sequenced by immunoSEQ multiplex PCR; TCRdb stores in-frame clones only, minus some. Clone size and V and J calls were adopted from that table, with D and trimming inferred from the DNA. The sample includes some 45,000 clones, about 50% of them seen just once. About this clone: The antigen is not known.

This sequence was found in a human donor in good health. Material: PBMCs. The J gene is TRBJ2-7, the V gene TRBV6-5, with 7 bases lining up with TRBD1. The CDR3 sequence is CASTTGTAYEQYF. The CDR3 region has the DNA TGTGCCAGCACGACAGGGACGGCCTACGAGCAGTACTTC.